This is a list of T cell receptor beta chains from one sample in a study of shared clonotypes between healthy human individuals. Sequenced by immunoSEQ multiplex PCR; TCRdb stores in-frame clones only, minus some. The table records around 1.1 million clones, around three quarters of them present only once. What was sequenced was memory CD4+ T cells from PBMCs. The receptor set was obtained from a man aged 18-30 years in good health. Some clones in this sample may be carry-over from other donors' samples. Each CDR3 is given with its conserved first and last residue. The order of the fields is V gene, CDR3 length, clone size, D gene, J gene, CDR3 protein, CDR3 DNA. D genes are given only for firm matches. Not all rows give a size; the values are once, few, many and, for expanded clones, a class.

TRBV28,12,NA,NA,TRBJ1-2,CASKDSSGGYTF,TGTGCCAGCAAGGACAGTTCAGGTGGCTACACCTTC
TRBV19,14,NA,TRBD1,TRBJ1-5,CASSIRQGNQPQHF,TGTGCCAGTAGTATAAGACAGGGGAATCAGCCCCAGCATTTT
TRBV5-5,13,NA,NA,TRBJ1-5,CASGSWGDQPQHF,TGTGCCAGCGGCAGTTGGGGGGATCAGCCCCAGCATTTT
TRBV7-3,11,NA,NA,TRBJ2-1,CASSLYLGQFF,TGTGCCAGCAGTCTTTATTTGGGGCAGTTCTTC
TRBV7-7,14,few,TRBD2,TRBJ2-5,CASSPSPGGETQYF,TGTGCCAGCAGCCCGTCACCGGGGGGAGAGACCCAGTACTTC
TRBV6-1,16,NA,TRBD2,TRBJ2-7,CASSGGATSVNYEQYF,TGTGCCAGCAGTGGGGGGGCGACTAGCGTCAACTACGAGCAGTACTTC
TRBV9,14,NA,TRBD1,TRBJ2-7,CASSPGQGAYEQYF,TGTGCCAGCAGCCCGGGACAGGGCGCCTACGAGCAGTACTTC
TRBV10-3,15,NA,TRBD1,TRBJ2-7,CAISNGRGSPYEQYF,TGTGCCATCAGTAACGGCAGGGGGAGCCCCTACGAGCAGTACTTC
TRBV10-3,14,once,NA,TRBJ1-4,CAISDGGANEKLFF,TGTGCCATCAGTGACGGGGGCGCTAATGAAAAACTGTTTTTT
TRBV5-1,17,once,TRBD1,TRBJ2-6,CASSSRGQGAGANVLTF,TGCGCCAGCAGCTCCAGGGGACAGGGGGCTGGGGCCAACGTCCTGACTTTC
TRBV28,13,few,NA,TRBJ1-2,CASSFGGGYGYTF,TGTGCCAGCAGTTTCGGGGGGGGCTATGGCTACACCTTC
TRBV7-9,17,NA,TRBD2,TRBJ2-5,CASSLGTSGSLHETQYF,TGTGCCAGCAGTCTCGGGACTAGCGGGAGCCTCCACGAGACCCAGTACTTC
TRBV27,16,NA,TRBD1,TRBJ2-1,CASSLPGTGNSNEQFF,TGTGCCAGCAGTCTACCCGGGACAGGGAATAGTAATGAGCAGTTCTTC
TRBV6-5,13,NA,NA,TRBJ1-2,CASKEGVDYGYTF,TGTGCCAGCAAGGAGGGCGTCGACTATGGCTACACCTTC
TRBV6-1,13,NA,NA,TRBJ1-1,CASTPQLNAEAFF,TGTGCCAGCACCCCTCAGCTCAACGCTGAAGCTTTCTTT
TRBV4-2,17,NA,TRBD1,TRBJ1-5,CASRVTGTGIVDQPQHF,TGTGCCAGCAGAGTTACCGGGACAGGGATCGTCGATCAGCCCCAGCATTTT
TRBV7-2,12,NA,NA,TRBJ2-7,CASSQGPNEQYF,TGTGCCAGCAGCCAAGGACCTAACGAGCAGTACTTC
TRBV4-3,15,NA,NA,TRBJ2-4,CASSTTRAGSDIQYF,TGCGCCAGCAGCACGACCAGGGCGGGGAGCGACATTCAGTACTTC
TRBV9,14,few,TRBD1,TRBJ1-1,CASSVDQGAPTAFF,TGTGCCAGCAGCGTAGACCAGGGGGCGCCCACTGCTTTCTTT
TRBV10-3,14,NA,TRBD2,TRBJ2-4,CAISRAGGPAIQYF,TGTGCCATCTCTAGGGCGGGAGGGCCTGCCATTCAGTACTTC
TRBV19,13,once,NA,TRBJ1-1,CASLPAQGTEAFF,TGTGCCAGCCTTCCTGCCCAGGGCACTGAAGCTTTCTTT
TRBV19,15,NA,TRBD2,TRBJ2-7,CASSNEGLGGYEQYF,TGTGCCAGTAGTAACGAAGGACTAGGCGGGTACGAGCAGTACTTC
TRBV13,19,few,NA,TRBJ2-7,CASSLTGVFGLTSIYEQYF,TGTGCCAGCAGCTTAACGGGGGTTTTCGGGCTAACCTCCATCTACGAGCAGTACTTC
TRBV12-2,15,NA,NA,TRBJ2-7,CASRLPTSAHYEQYF,TGTGCAAGTCGCCTACCGACTAGCGCACACTACGAGCAGTACTTC
TRBV10-1,14,few,NA,TRBJ1-2,CASSESGTAAPYTF,TGCGCCAGCAGTGAGAGTGGGACGGCGGCTCCTTACACCTTC
TRBV4-1,14,few,NA,TRBJ1-1,CASSPRVGTTEAFF,TGCGCCAGCAGCCCCCGGGTAGGGACAACTGAAGCTTTCTTT
TRBV28,15,NA,NA,TRBJ2-1,CASSSPTLWGGEQFF,TGTGCCAGCAGTTCCCCCACTTTGTGGGGAGGTGAGCAGTTCTTC
TRBV5-1,15,NA,NA,TRBJ1-5,CASSFEGTSNQPQHF,TGCGCCAGCAGCTTTGAGGGGACAAGCAATCAGCCCCAGCATTTT
TRBV4-3,15,NA,NA,TRBJ1-4,CASSQGVTTAEKLFF,TGCGCCAGCAGCCAAGGGGTCACGACAGCCGAAAAACTGTTTTTT
TRBV29-1,13,NA,NA,TRBJ1-4,CSVAWFHNEKLFF,TGCAGCGTTGCATGGTTTCATAATGAAAAACTGTTTTTT
TRBV7-2,14,NA,TRBD1,TRBJ2-6,CASSFRTGDTVLTF,TGTGCCAGCAGCTTCAGGACAGGGGACACCGTCCTGACTTTC
TRBV4-2,19,NA,NA,TRBJ2-1,CASSQVFAPFGEGGNEQFF,TGTGCCAGCAGCCAAGTCTTCGCCCCTTTTGGGGAGGGGGGAAATGAGCAGTTCTTC
TRBV7-2,13,NA,NA,TRBJ2-1,CASSFSRGNEQFF,TGTGCCAGCAGCTTCAGTAGGGGCAATGAGCAGTTCTTC
TRBV11-3,15,NA,NA,TRBJ1-4,CASSLEKPGKEKLFF,TGTGCCAGCAGCTTAGAAAAACCGGGAAAAGAAAAACTGTTTTTT
TRBV2,15,NA,TRBD2,TRBJ2-1,CASRRVLAGFGEQFF,TGTGCCAGCCGGAGGGTCCTAGCGGGATTTGGGGAGCAGTTCTTC
TRBV9,14,NA,TRBD1,TRBJ1-2,CASSATGTAHGYTF,TGTGCCAGCAGCGCTACGGGGACAGCACATGGCTACACCTTC
TRBV2,14,once,TRBD2,TRBJ2-7,CASSGSGTSYEQYF,TGTGCCAGCAGTGGGAGCGGGACCTCCTACGAGCAGTACTTC
TRBV15,12,NA,NA,TRBJ2-7,CATSRGAYEQYF,TGTGCCACCAGCCGGGGTGCCTACGAGCAGTACTTC
TRBV29-1,11,NA,NA,TRBJ1-5,CSVGPDQPQHF,TGCAGCGTGGGGCCAGATCAGCCCCAGCATTTT
TRBV28,14,NA,TRBD1,TRBJ1-4,CASSLQGANEKLFF,TGTGCCAGCAGTTTACAGGGGGCGAATGAAAAACTGTTTTTT
TRBV4-2,15,NA,NA,TRBJ2-2,CASSQGGGGTGELFF,TGTGCCAGCAGCCAAGGAGGGGGAGGCACCGGGGAGCTGTTTTTT
TRBV5-4,14,many,NA,TRBJ2-1,CAFIPGTTNNEQFF,TGTGCCTTCATACCCGGGACAACAAACAATGAGCAGTTCTTC
TRBV5-1,15,NA,TRBD1,TRBJ2-1,CASSQAGGGYNEQFF,TGCGCCAGCAGCCAAGCAGGGGGCGGCTACAATGAGCAGTTCTTC
TRBV9,18,NA,TRBD2,TRBJ2-3,CASSGSGTSGRRTDTQYF,TGTGCCAGCAGCGGTTCCGGGACTAGCGGGAGGAGGACAGATACGCAGTATTTT
TRBV7-9,18,NA,TRBD2,TRBJ2-3,CASSLTPGLAPDGDTQYF,TGTGCCAGCAGCTTGACCCCGGGACTAGCGCCCGACGGAGATACGCAGTATTTT
TRBV7-2,12,NA,NA,TRBJ2-4,CASAREKNIQYF,TGTGCCAGCGCAAGGGAGAAAAACATTCAGTACTTC
TRBV29-1,15,NA,NA,TRBJ2-3,CSVDRDFSSTDTQYF,TGCAGCGTTGACCGGGACTTCTCTAGCACAGATACGCAGTATTTT
TRBV10-3,16,NA,TRBD1,TRBJ2-7,CAISESLGTGRGEQYF,TGTGCCATCAGTGAGTCCCTCGGGACAGGGAGGGGAGAGCAGTACTTC
TRBV7-9,14,NA,TRBD1,TRBJ1-3,CASSYRGAGNTIYF,TGTGCCAGCAGCTACAGGGGAGCGGGAAACACCATATATTTT
TRBV5-6,14,NA,TRBD1,TRBJ2-7,CASSTRDSSYEQYF,TGTGCCAGCAGCACCCGGGACAGTTCCTACGAGCAGTACTTC
TRBV7-2,14,NA,NA,TRBJ2-7,CASSLTGVSYEQYF,TGTGCCAGCAGCTTAACGGGAGTCAGTTACGAGCAGTACTTC
TRBV4-3,16,NA,TRBD2,TRBJ2-3,CASSRGLAGGPDTQYF,TGCGCCAGCAGCCGGGGACTAGCGGGAGGGCCGGATACGCAGTATTTT
TRBV28,15,once,TRBD1,TRBJ1-1,CASLSQGARNTEAFF,TGTGCCAGCCTTTCTCAGGGGGCGAGGAACACTGAAGCTTTCTTT
TRBV28,20,NA,TRBD2,TRBJ2-1,CASSRLAGGPGGGSYNEQFF,TGTGCCAGCAGTAGATTAGCGGGAGGGCCCGGAGGGGGCTCCTACAATGAGCAGTTCTTC
TRBV28,15,NA,NA,TRBJ2-3,CASSLWGSGTDTQYF,TGTGCCAGCAGTTTATGGGGGTCTGGCACAGATACGCAGTATTTT